These 26 T cell receptor beta chains were all obtained from the same sample, sequenced in a study of T cells after yellow fever vaccination. One entry per CDR3 protein results from TCRdb running MiXCR on the 5' RACE reads. The table includes some 200,000 distinct CDR3 sequences, less than 3.5% detected once. The source material was CD4+ T cells sorted from PBMCs, sampled 10 days after the yellow fever booster vaccination. The receptors were gathered from a man between 18 and 35 years old who received the YFV17D yellow fever vaccine.

This rearrangement joins TRBV5-4 to TRBJ2-5; 16 bases fit TRBD2. V was clipped by 6 bases and J by 5 bases; unmatched bases: 19. Germline CDR1 reads SGHNT; CDR2 reads YYREEE (reference sequence). The CDR3 consists of 20 residues. The CDR3, as DNA: TGTGCCAGCAAAAACACCGGCGGGACTAGCGGGGGGGCCGTTACGGAGACCCAGTACTTC. This translates into CASKNTGGTSGGAVTETQYF.

The V and J genes are TRBV24-1 and TRBJ2-1, with D perhaps assigned TRBD1 or TRBD2 (6 bases each). V gave up 10 bases and J gave up 9 bases, with 18 bases separating them. The CDR3 sequence is 13 residues long. Per germline, CDR1 KGHDR and CDR2 SFDVKD. The chain's CDR3 is CATMQGFGGEQFF. CDR3 sequence (DNA): TGTGCCACGATGCAGGGGTTCGGGGGTGAGCAGTTCTTC.

This clonotype was found many times. The chain combines TRBV20-1 with TRBJ2-4, with D perhaps TRBD2 (5 bases). Trimming left V 4 bases short and J 5 bases short, with 21 bases between. Germline V gene sequence: CDR1 DFQATT, CDR2 SNEGSKA (reference sequence). The CDR3 runs to 16 residues. CDR3 sequence reads: CSATGRALSGQNIQYF. The CDR3 DNA sequence: TGCAGTGCTACAGGACGGGCTTTAAGCGGCCAAAACATTCAGTACTTC.

V is TRBV7-2 and J is TRBJ2-1; tentative D call: TRBD1 (6 bases). The CDR3 spans 16 residues. From germline, CDR1 is SGHTA and CDR2 FQGNSA. V lost 4 bases, J lost 5 bases, and 18 bases lay in between. CDR3 sequence reads: CASSSAGTRLDNEQFF. The CDR3 DNA is TGTGCCAGCAGCTCCGCCGGGACAAGACTCGACAATGAGCAGTTCTTC.

This clonotype was seen many times. The V call is TRBV20-1, the J call TRBJ2-3, with D uncertain. V gave up 2 bases and J gave up 0 bases, with 6 bases separating them. CDR3 length: 13 residues. Germline V gene sequence: CDR1 DFQATT, CDR2 SNEGSKA (reference sequence). The CDR3 DNA reads TGCAGTGCTAGAATCCGGAGCACAGATACGCAGTATTTT. Protein sequence: CSARIRSTDTQYF.

This clonotype was recorded at least ten times. V usage is TRBV7-9 and J usage is TRBJ2-3, with 15 bases that match TRBD2. Looked up from germline, CDR1 is SEHNR and CDR2 is FQNEAQ (reference sequence). This CDR3 comprises 18 residues. V lost 5 bases and J lost 0; bases outside the gene matches: 6. CDR3 nucleotides: TGTGCCAGCAGCCGGGGACTAGCGGGGGGCCTAAGCACAGATACGCAGTATTTT. Its protein product is CASSRGLAGGLSTDTQYF.

The gene calls are TRBV5-4 and TRBJ2-5, with 8 bases aligning to TRBD1. With 4 bases clipped from V and 5 bases from J, the junction kept 13 bases outside the gene matches. Germline V lookup: CDR1 SGHNT, CDR2 YYREEE (reference sequence). CDR3 length: 16 amino acids. The CDR3 sequence is CASSAAPQGAGETQYF. In nucleotides, the CDR3 is TGTGCCAGCAGCGCAGCACCCCAGGGGGCGGGGGAGACCCAGTACTTC.

Only a few counts were recorded for this clonotype. The rearrangement uses TRBV9 and TRBJ1-1; D not resolved. The CDR3 length is 15 residues. Per the germline V gene, CDR1 is SGDLS and CDR2 is YYNGEE. Trimming took 2 bases from V and 0 from J, leaving 11 bases between them. CDR3 amino acids: CASSVKTPMNTEAFF. The CDR3 DNA reads as TGTGCCAGCAGCGTCAAGACACCAATGAACACTGAAGCTTTCTTT.

This clonotype was observed a single time. This sequence joins TRBV11-2 and TRBJ2-3; D may be TRBD2 (6 bases). This CDR3 has 13 residues. Germline lookup yields CDR1 SGHAT and CDR2 FQNNGV. V shed 7 bases and J shed 1 base, with 9 bases lying between them. The CDR3 protein is CASIPGGTDTQYF. In DNA, the CDR3 is TGTGCCAGCATCCCGGGAGGCACAGATACGCAGTATTTT.

This clonotype was picked up many times. The chain recombines TRBV5-1 with TRBJ2-3, with D possibly TRBD1 on 7 matching bases. The CDR3 is made up of 15 amino acids. CDR1 is SGHRS and CDR2 is YFSETQ in the germline V gene. V lost 0 bases to trimming and J lost 5 bases, with 13 bases between them. In DNA, the CDR3 is TGCGCCAGCAGCTTGGGACAGGGAGGCGTAGATACGCAGTATTTT. The encoded protein is CASSLGQGGVDTQYF. Full variable domain (remainder filled in from reference TRBV5-1 and TRBJ2-3): KAGVTQTPRYLIKTRGQQVTLSCSPISGHRSVSWYQQTPGQGLQFLFEYFSETQRNKGNFPGRFSGRQFSNSRSEMNVSTLELGDSALYLCASSLGQGGVDTQYFGPGTRLTVL.

This clonotype has a handful of counts. The chain recombines TRBV12-3 or TRBV12-4 with TRBJ2-2; D uncertain. V lost 6 bases and J lost 8, with 10 bases in between. This CDR3 is built from 12 residues. The CDR3 is CASRTETGELFF. For the CDR3, the DNA is TGTGCCAGCAGGACGGAAACAGGGGAGCTGTTTTTT.

The chain employs TRBV7-9 and TRBJ2-3; no clear D gene. This CDR3 spans 16 amino acids. V lost 1 base and J 5 bases, leaving 16 bases between the germline ends. Per the germline V gene, CDR1 is SEHNR and CDR2 is FQNEAQ (reference sequence). The CDR3 sequence is CASSLVGGYSGDTQYF. CDR3 in DNA: TGTGCCAGCAGCTTAGTAGGCGGTTACTCGGGAGATACGCAGTATTTT.

This clonotype came up many times. V and J are TRBV3-1 and TRBJ2-7; the D is unclear. The CDR3 has 14 amino acids. V lost 1 base and J 2 bases, leaving 9 bases between the germline ends. Germline values: CDR1 LGHDT, CDR2 YNNKEL (reference sequence). CDR3 in amino acids: CASSQVTRTYEQYF. The CDR3 DNA is TGTGCCAGCAGCCAAGTGACCAGAACCTACGAGCAGTACTTC.

This clonotype came up many times. The genes are TRBV12-3 or TRBV12-4 and TRBJ2-7; 9 bases line up with TRBD1. CDR3 length equals 13 residues. V lost 7 bases to trimming and J lost 6 bases; unmatched junction nucleotides: 7. This CDR3 reads CASTRTGVSEQYV. CDR3 sequence (DNA): TGTGCCAGCACCCGGACAGGGGTTTCCGAGCAGTACGTC.

The gene calls are TRBV5-1 and TRBJ2-3; the D gene is possibly TRBD1 (5 bases). In germline, CDR1 is SGHRS, CDR2 YFSETQ. CDR3 length: 16 residues. V gave up 4 bases and J gave up 4 bases, with 19 bases separating them. This CDR3 reads CASSLRAAGYADTQYF. As DNA, the CDR3 is TGCGCCAGCAGCCTTAGGGCAGCAGGGTACGCAGATACGCAGTATTTT.

This clonotype was observed at least ten times. The chain carries TRBV7-9 and TRBJ2-6, with D possibly TRBD2 on 5 matching bases. Germline values: CDR1 SEHNR, CDR2 FQNEAQ (reference sequence). Trimming cost V 4 bases and J 4 bases, with 23 bases left between them. This CDR3 spans 19 amino acids. CDR3 coding DNA: TGTGCCAGCAGCTATAAGGGTTCGGGGTCCCTTAGGGGGGCCAACGTCCTGACTTTC. Amino acid sequence: CASSYKGSGSLRGANVLTF.

In this sample, this clonotype turned up many times. The chain combines TRBV3-1 with TRBJ2-1; TRBD2 matches at 8 bases. The CDR3 consists of 13 residues. The J segment lost 10 bases and the V segment lost 4 bases, leaving 6 bases of the junction unmatched. Per the germline V gene, CDR1 is LGHDT and CDR2 is YNNKEL (reference sequence). CDR3 bases: TGTGCCAGCAGCCCCCGAGAGCGGGGGGAGCAGTTCTTC. Encoded protein: CASSPRERGEQFF.

This clonotype came up many times. V and J are TRBV3-1 and TRBJ1-2; D uncertain. The CDR3 extends over 13 amino acids. Trimming removed 7 bases from V and 8 bases from J, with 17 bases in between. CDR1 and CDR2 from the germline V gene are LGHDT and YNNKEL (reference sequence). CDR3 residues: CASTLLGTEGYTF. The CDR3 coding sequence is TGTGCCAGCACTCTGCTAGGCACCGAGGGCTACACCTTC.

The chain combines TRBV20-1 with TRBJ1-6, with D perhaps matching TRBD1 (5 bases). The ends were cut back, 0 bases at V and 10 bases at J, with 19 bases in the middle. The CDR3 runs to 16 residues. Germline CDR1 is DFQATT and CDR2 is SNEGSKA (reference sequence). The CDR3 bases are TGCAGTGCTAGAGATATAAGGAGGCAGGGAAGGTCACCCCTCCACTTT. Encoded protein: CSARDIRRQGRSPLHF.

This clonotype has ten or more counts. The rearrangement links TRBV7-2 to TRBJ2-1; 8 bases map to TRBD2. V lost 2 bases, J lost 10 bases, and 7 bases stayed unmatched. CDR1 is SGHTA, CDR2 FQGNSA, per germline. This CDR3 is built from 14 residues. CDR3 bases: TGTGCCAGCAGCTTATACGCGGGGGGCCCCGAGCAGTTCTTC. Residues: CASSLYAGGPEQFF.

This clonotype was recorded at least ten times. The J gene is TRBJ1-5, the V gene TRBV10-3, with D unclear. This CDR3 spans 13 amino acids. Germline CDR1 and CDR2: ENHRY and SYGVKD. V was clipped by 0 bases and J by 4 bases, with 4 bases between them. The CDR3 sequence is CAISESGNQPQHF. DNA of the CDR3: TGTGCCATCAGTGAGTCGGGGAATCAGCCCCAGCATTTT.

V gene TRBV5-6 combines with J gene TRBJ2-3; D remains unclear. The CDR3 is 13 amino acids. Germline V gene sequence: CDR1 SGHDT, CDR2 YYEEEE. Trimming stripped 4 bases from V and 4 bases from J, with 10 bases between. The CDR3 region has the DNA TGTGCCAGCAGCCTTCCAGCCGCAGATACGCAGTATTTT. Translated, it gives CASSLPAADTQYF.

The sample holds many counts of this clonotype. The gene calls are TRBV24-1 and TRBJ2-7; the match to TRBD1 covers 7 bases. Germline values: CDR1 KGHDR, CDR2 SFDVKD. Trimming took 3 bases from V and 7 from J; bases not matched to a gene: 5. The CDR3 loop spans 13 amino acids. The CDR3 region is CATSDPTGKEQYF. The CDR3 coding sequence is TGTGCCACCAGTGATCCGACAGGGAAAGAGCAGTACTTC.

This clonotype showed up many times. The chain has TRBV7-9 and TRBJ1-4; possibly TRBD1 for D (5 bases). Trimming removed 3 bases from V and 4 bases from J, with 21 bases in between. CDR3 size: 18 residues. Germline V gene data show CDR1 as SEHNR and CDR2 as FQNEAQ (reference sequence). DNA for the CDR3: TGTGCCAGCAGCTTTCCGACCACCGTCCAGGGTGGTAATGAAAAACTGTTTTTT. It encodes CASSFPTTVQGGNEKLFF.

This clonotype turned up a few times. The chain has TRBV4-3 and TRBJ2-1; a possible D gene is TRBD2 (7 bases). The germline V gene has CDR1 LGHNA and CDR2 YSLEER. CDR3 length: 18 amino acids. Trimming removed 4 bases from V and 7 bases from J, with 26 bases in between. In DNA form, the CDR3 reads TGCGCCAGCAGCCGGATCCCTGGGGAGGGGGGGCCTGTTAATGAGCAGTTCTTC. Protein sequence: CASSRIPGEGGPVNEQFF.

The rearrangement links TRBV12-3 or TRBV12-4 to TRBJ1-6; the D is unclear. The CDR3 runs to 13 residues. V lost 7 bases and J 9 bases, leaving 13 bases between the germline ends. The CDR3 loop is CASIQQRGSPLHF. The CDR3 nucleotides read TGTGCCAGCATCCAGCAGAGAGGTTCACCCCTCCACTTT.